One and the same sample provided the 28 T cell receptor beta chains below, sequenced in a study of beta chain features in type 1 diabetes. Reverse transcribing all isolated RNA meant expressed TCRB transcripts were sequenced. The table came from immunoSEQ multiplex PCR; TCRdb's copy has only in-frame clones and leaves some out. The sample has 450,000 to 600,000 clones; roughly 31% are singletons. Sequenced: naive CD4+ T cells from blood. The receptors here all came from a man between 18 and 29 years old in good health.

This clone came up a few times. This chain links TRBV4-2 with TRBJ1-2; D remains ambiguous. Germline CDR1 is LGHNA and CDR2 is YNFKEQ. Trimming shortened V by 1 base and J by 6 bases, and 12 bases separated the two germline ends. The CDR3 is 14 residues long. Here the CDR3 reads CASSQVRTDDGYTF. CDR3 DNA: TGTGCCAGCAGCCAAGTGAGGACCGATGATGGCTACACCTTC.

The chain has TRBV12-2 and TRBJ2-3; TRBD2 was called by the table and not checked on the DNA. TRBV12-2 is an annotated pseudogene. The CDR3 is 16 residues long. CDR3 sequence: CASRSPWWLAADTQYF. The CDR3 DNA reads as TGTGCAAGTCGGTCCCCTTGGTGGCTAGCCGCAGATACGCAGTATTTT.

This chain connects TRBV7-9 to TRBJ2-1; D remains unclear. The length of the CDR3 is 15 residues. The V gene lost 1 base and the J gene lost 6 bases, with 13 bases spanning the gap. Germline V gene data show CDR1 as SEHNR and CDR2 as FQNEAQ (reference sequence). In nucleotides, the CDR3 is TGTGCCAGCAGCTTAGGAAGGAGCCAGGCCAATGAGCAGTTCTTC. This encodes CASSLGRSQANEQFF.

This clone has more than one count but fewer than ten. The gene calls are TRBV25-1 and TRBJ2-5, with D tentatively TRBD2 (6 bases). From germline, CDR1 is MGHDK and CDR2 SYGVNS. Trimming removed 7 bases at V and 13 bases at J, with 22 bases between. This CDR3 region has 13 residues. The CDR3 region is CASNPGLPELLYF. The CDR3 DNA reads TGTGCCAGCAATCCGGGACTTCCCGAGTTGCTGTACTTC.

There are a few counts of this clone. The rearrangement links TRBV30 to TRBJ2-3, with 8 positions matching TRBD2. This CDR3 has 13 amino acids. The V gene's germline CDR1 is GTSNPN and CDR2 SVGIG (reference sequence). The ends lost 4 bases at V and 4 bases at J; junction bases unmatched: 4. The CDR3, as DNA: TGTGCCTGGATGGGCGGGAGGCCAGATACGCAGTATTTT. It encodes CAWMGGRPDTQYF.

V and J are TRBV7-2 and TRBJ2-5; D is perhaps TRBD1 (6 bases). Per the germline V gene, CDR1 is SGHTA and CDR2 is FQGNSA. The CDR3 has 13 residues. V lost 5 bases and J lost 4, with 11 bases in between. The DNA of the CDR3 is TGTGCCAGCAGCGGTACAGGGATAGAGACCCAGTACTTC. It is translated as CASSGTGIETQYF.

This chain joins TRBV18 and TRBJ1-4; D ambiguous. The germline gives CDR1 KGHSH, CDR2 LQKENI. This CDR3 is 13 amino acids long. V was pared by 2 bases and J by 5 bases, with 6 bases between. CDR3 amino acids: CASSPGINEKLFF. The CDR3 DNA is TGTGCCAGCTCACCAGGGATCAATGAAAAACTGTTTTTT.

This clone showed up just a few times. This chain joins TRBV18 and TRBJ2-1; possibly TRBD1 for D (6 bases). Germline V gives CDR1 KGHSH, CDR2 LQKENI. Trimming took 5 bases from V and 4 from J, leaving 12 bases between them. This CDR3 has 14 residues. CDR3 DNA sequence: TGTGCCAGCTCATTCCGGGACACGTACAATGAGCAGTTCTTC. Residues: CASSFRDTYNEQFF.

This chain uses TRBV30 with TRBJ1-2; 7 nucleotides line up with TRBD1. The germline gives CDR1 GTSNPN, CDR2 SVGIG (reference sequence). The CDR3 extends over 16 amino acids. The V gene end was trimmed by 4 bases and the J gene end by 3 bases; junction bases not matched to a gene: 14. CDR3 sequence reads: CAWTKRLTGQYYGYTF. The DNA for the CDR3 is TGTGCCTGGACTAAAAGGTTGACAGGGCAGTACTATGGCTACACCTTC.

The V call is TRBV7-3, the J call TRBJ2-3; tentative D call: TRBD2 (6 bases). CDR1 SGHTA and CDR2 FQGTGA come from the germline V gene. Trimming pared 3 bases from V and 4 bases from J, leaving 17 bases between. The CDR3 consists of 16 residues. CDR3 sequence: CASSFSPRRGADTQYF. CDR3 nucleotides: TGTGCCAGCAGCTTTTCTCCCAGGCGGGGCGCAGATACGCAGTATTTT.

The chain has TRBV7-2 and TRBJ2-2; D is unresolved. Trimming removed 1 base at V and 0 bases at J, with 3 bases between. Germline V CDR1 and CDR2: SGHTA, FQGNSA. This CDR3 has 14 residues. The CDR3 sequence: CASSLDTNTGELFF. In nucleotides, the CDR3 is TGTGCCAGCAGCTTAGACACGAACACCGGGGAGCTGTTTTTT.

The chain recombines TRBV19 with TRBJ2-5, with 8 bases that match TRBD1. Germline V gives CDR1 LNHDA, CDR2 SQIVND (reference sequence). With V trimmed by 2 bases and J by 1 base, 3 bases remained unmatched. There are 15 residues in the CDR3. This chain's CDR3 is CASSIKTGAQETQYF. The CDR3 nucleotides read TGTGCCAGTAGTATAAAGACAGGGGCCCAAGAGACCCAGTACTTC.

This clone was detected once. This chain links TRBV27 with TRBJ2-1; 9 bases align to TRBD2. With V trimmed by 3 bases and J by 4 bases, 7 bases remained unmatched. Per the germline V gene, CDR1 is MNHEY and CDR2 is SMNVEV (reference sequence). This CDR3 has 16 residues. CDR3 sequence: CASSFYAGGPYNEQFF. DNA of the CDR3: TGTGCCAGCAGTTTTTATGCGGGAGGGCCGTACAATGAGCAGTTCTTC.

This clone was counted between two and nine times. J is TRBJ2-1 and V is TRBV19; D not resolved. Deletions cut 1 base from V and 11 bases from J, with 12 bases between. This CDR3 is 13 amino acids long. The germline gives CDR1 LNHDA, CDR2 SQIVND (reference sequence). CDR3 sequence reads: CASSIASEMKQFF. The CDR3 bases are TGTGCCAGTAGTATAGCCAGTGAAATGAAGCAGTTCTTC. The whole variable domain, remainder taken from reference TRBV19 and TRBJ2-1, is DGGITQSPKYLFRKEGQNVTLSCEQNLNHDAMYWYRQDPGQGLRLIYYSQIVNDFQKGDIAEGYSVSREKKESFPLTVTSAQKNPTAFYLCASSIASEMKQFFGPGTRLTVL.

This clone was detected a few times. This sequence joins TRBV28 and TRBJ2-1; 10 nucleotides match TRBD2. The J segment lost 5 bases and the V segment lost 5 bases, leaving 18 bases of the junction unmatched. Germline V lookup: CDR1 MDHEN, CDR2 SYDVKM. The CDR3 covers 19 residues. The DNA for the CDR3 is TGTGCCAGCAGTCCCACCTCCCACTGGCTAGCGGGAGACAACAATGAGCAGTTCTTC. Protein sequence: CASSPTSHWLAGDNNEQFF. Variable domain in full (rest from reference TRBV28 and TRBJ2-1): DVKVTQSSRYLVKRTGEKVFLECVQDMDHENMFWYRQDPGLGLRLIYFSYDVKMKEKGDIPEGYSVSREKKERFSLILESASTNQTSMYLCASSPTSHWLAGDNNEQFFGPGTRLTVL.

The CDR3 sequence is CASSPGTSGRYNEQFF. DNA for the CDR3: TGTGCCAGCAGCCCGGGGACTAGCGGGAGGTACAATGAGCAGTTCTTC. The chain has TRBV7-9 and TRBJ2-1; 15 nucleotides line up with TRBD2. The trim removed 5 bases at V and 4 bases at J, leaving 3 bases unmatched. The CDR3 consists of 16 residues. Germline V gene sequence: CDR1 SEHNR, CDR2 FQNEAQ (reference sequence).

Note on this clone: This may be a read error, as it is one base from a much larger clone. Within the sample, other DNA sequences also encode this same CDR3. J is TRBJ2-5 and V is TRBV25-1; D gene unclear. This CDR3 is 10 amino acids long. Trimming removed 6 bases at V and 3 bases at J, with 2 bases between. The germline gives CDR1 MGHDK, CDR2 SYGVNS. The CDR3 spells CASSEETQYF. The CDR3 nucleotides read TGTGCCAGCAGCGAAGAGACCCAGTACTTC. Complete variable domain (other parts from reference TRBV25-1 and TRBJ2-5): EADIYQTPRYLVIGTGKKITLECSQTMGHDKMYWYQQDPGMELHLIHYSYGVNSTEKGDLSSESTVSRIRTEHFPLTLESARPSHTSQYLCASSEETQYFGPGTRLLVL.

This clone appeared a few times. V is TRBV15 and J is TRBJ1-3; 10 nucleotides agree with TRBD1. This CDR3 is built from 15 residues. Germline CDR1 and CDR2: LNHNV and YYDKDF (reference sequence). Losses at the gene ends were 9 bases for V and 0 bases for J; bases not matched to a gene: 5. The CDR3 loop is CATGTGVISGNTIYF. The CDR3 coding sequence is TGTGCCACGGGGACAGGGGTCATCTCTGGAAACACCATATATTTT.

This clone was found a few times. The chain's CDR3 is CSVEGRRGANEQFF. The DNA of the CDR3 is TGCAGCGTTGAGGGACGGCGCGGGGCAAATGAGCAGTTCTTC. The genes are TRBV29-1 and TRBJ2-1, with D perhaps TRBD2 (6 bases). Germline CDR1 reads SQVTM; CDR2 reads ANQGSEA. The CDR3 consists of 14 residues. V was pared by 3 bases and J by 7 bases, with 16 bases between.

This clone was recorded a few times. The chain couples TRBV30 to TRBJ2-2; D is uncertain. CDR1 is GTSNPN, CDR2 SVGIG, per germline (reference sequence). The CDR3 extends over 11 amino acids. Trimming stripped 5 bases from V and 3 bases from J, with 4 bases between. The CDR3 loop is CAWGDTGELFF. The CDR3 DNA reads as TGTGCCTGGGGGGACACCGGGGAGCTGTTTTTT.

The table lists this clone with a few counts. The rearrangement uses TRBV7-9 and TRBJ2-1, with a tentative D call TRBD2 (6 bases). The CDR3 extends over 16 amino acids. Germline loops: CDR1 SEHNR, CDR2 FQNEAQ (reference sequence). V lost 7 bases and J lost 0, with 16 bases in between. The CDR3, as DNA: TGTGCCAGCACCAAAACCGGCGGGACCTCCTACAATGAGCAGTTCTTC. Its translation is CASTKTGGTSYNEQFF. The full variable domain, completed using reference TRBV7-9 and TRBJ2-1, is DTGVSQNPRHKITKRGQNVTFRCDPISEHNRLYWYRQTLGQGPEFLTYFQNEAQLEKSRLLSDRFSAERPKGSFSTLEIQRTEQGDSAMYLCASTKTGGTSYNEQFFGPGTRLTVL.

The chain is built from TRBV19 and TRBJ2-4; D possibly corresponds to TRBD2 (5 bases). V lost 3 bases to trimming and J lost 5 bases, with 5 bases between them. The CDR3 has 12 amino acids. Germline V gives CDR1 LNHDA, CDR2 SQIVND (reference sequence). The CDR3 bases are TGTGCCAGTAGTATGCGGGAAAACATTCAGTACTTC. Its translation is CASSMRENIQYF.

This clone was observed a handful of times. This chain uses TRBV19 with TRBJ2-6; D may be TRBD2 (6 bases). The CDR3 extends over 16 amino acids. Trimming stripped 5 bases from V and 0 bases from J, with 11 bases between. Germline loops: CDR1 LNHDA, CDR2 SQIVND (reference sequence). The CDR3 is CASSPGGISGANVLTF. In nucleotides, the CDR3 is TGTGCCAGTAGTCCAGGCGGGATCTCTGGGGCCAACGTCCTGACTTTC.

In its sample, this clone was seen once. The rearrangement links TRBV9 to TRBJ2-7, with 12 bases matching TRBD2. There are 15 residues in the CDR3. Unmatched junction bases numbered 6, after V lost 4 bases and J lost 4 bases. Germline loops: CDR1 SGDLS, CDR2 YYNGEE. This chain's CDR3 is CASSPRLAGAYEQYF. CDR3 nucleotide sequence: TGTGCCAGCAGCCCACGACTAGCGGGAGCTTACGAGCAGTACTTC.

V is TRBV29-1 and J is TRBJ1-1, with D maybe TRBD1 (5 bases). V was shortened by 8 bases and J by 3 bases, with 16 bases between the two germline ends. The CDR3 runs 13 residues. Germline V lookup: CDR1 SQVTM, CDR2 ANQGSEA. CDR3 sequence (DNA): TGCAGCACCCGCGAGGGGCGGGACACTGAAGCTTTCTTT. Translation gives CSTREGRDTEAFF. The full variable domain, with the rest looked up from reference TRBV29-1 and TRBJ1-1, is SAVISQKPSRDICQRGTSLTIQCQVDSQVTMMFWYRQQPGQSLTLIATANQGSEATYESGFVIDKFPISRPNLTFSTLTVSNMSPEDSSIYLCSTREGRDTEAFFGQGTRLTVV.

The chain has TRBV28 and TRBJ2-7; 7 positions agree with TRBD2. The CDR3 runs to 14 residues. V shed 6 bases, J shed 0 bases, and the junction held 5 bases outside the gene matches. Germline-derived CDR1 and CDR2 are MDHEN and SYDVKM. This CDR3 reads CASSSGTISYEQYF. DNA of the CDR3: TGTGCCAGCAGCTCCGGGACTATCTCCTACGAGCAGTACTTC. Full variable domain (remainder filled in from reference TRBV28 and TRBJ2-7): DVKVTQSSRYLVKRTGEKVFLECVQDMDHENMFWYRQDPGLGLRLIYFSYDVKMKEKGDIPEGYSVSREKKERFSLILESASTNQTSMYLCASSSGTISYEQYFGPGTRLTVT.

Only a few counts were recorded for this clone. The chain combines TRBV29-1 with TRBJ2-1, with D tentatively TRBD1 (6 bases). The CDR3 length is 17 residues. Looked up from germline, CDR1 is SQVTM and CDR2 is ANQGSEA. The V end was cut by 5 bases, the J end by 0 bases, with 20 bases between. As DNA, the CDR3 is TGCAGCGTTCCGGGACACACAGATAGGAGCTCCTACAATGAGCAGTTCTTC. Translating gives CSVPGHTDRSSYNEQFF.

This clone was detected only a few times. This chain connects TRBV9 to TRBJ2-7, with D unresolved. CDR1 and CDR2 (germline): SGDLS, YYNGEE. This CDR3 has 15 residues. The V end lost 4 bases, the J end lost 3 bases, and 17 bases lay between the germline ends. In DNA, the CDR3 is TGTGCCAGCAGCCCGAACCTGGACGTGTACTACGAGCAGTACTTC. This gives the protein CASSPNLDVYYEQYF.